This section outlines one T cell receptor beta chain sequence together with its context. This sample was included in a study of blood T cell repertoires in COVID-19. Study-wide context: Sources were T cells, B-cell-depleted T cells, or PBMCs; the material itself was cDNA or gDNA.

Sequencing used immunoSEQ multiplex PCR; TCRdb keeps in-frame clones, though not all of them. The sample includes about 350,000 clones, about nine tenths of them seen just once. The TCR comes from a woman in her thirties who had been exposed to COVID-19. Sequenced input: PBMCs or T cells enriched from blood (not recorded which).

The CDR3 reads CASSSQGVNTEAFF. CDR3 bases: TGTGCCAGCAGCTCCCAGGGGGTGAACACTGAAGCTTTCTTT. V gene TRBV11-2 combines with J gene TRBJ1-1; 7 nucleotides agree with TRBD1. The trim removed 4 bases at V and 0 bases at J, leaving 2 bases unmatched. In germline, CDR1 is SGHAT, CDR2 FQNNGV. The CDR3 contains 14 residues.